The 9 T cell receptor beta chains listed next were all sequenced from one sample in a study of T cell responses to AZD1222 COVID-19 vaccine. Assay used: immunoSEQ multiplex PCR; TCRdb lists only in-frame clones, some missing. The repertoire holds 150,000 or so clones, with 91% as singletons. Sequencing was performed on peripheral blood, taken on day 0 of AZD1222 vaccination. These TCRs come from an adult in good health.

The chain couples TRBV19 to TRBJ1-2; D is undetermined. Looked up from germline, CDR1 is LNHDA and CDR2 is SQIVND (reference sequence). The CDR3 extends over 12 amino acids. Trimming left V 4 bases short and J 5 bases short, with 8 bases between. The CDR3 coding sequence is TGTGCCAGTAGTACAGTGCGTTATGGCTACACCTTC. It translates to CASSTVRYGYTF.

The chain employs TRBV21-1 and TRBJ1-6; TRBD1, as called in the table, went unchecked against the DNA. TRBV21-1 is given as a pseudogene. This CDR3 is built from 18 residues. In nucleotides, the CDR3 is TGTGCCAGCAGCAAAGGGGGAAGGACAGGTGCCGCAAACTCACCCCTCCACTTT. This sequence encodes CASSKGGRTGAANSPLHF.

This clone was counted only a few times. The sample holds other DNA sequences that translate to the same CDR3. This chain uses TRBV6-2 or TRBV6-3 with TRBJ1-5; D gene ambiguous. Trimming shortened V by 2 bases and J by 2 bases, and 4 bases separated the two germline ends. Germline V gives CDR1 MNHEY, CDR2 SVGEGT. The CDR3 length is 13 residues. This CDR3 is CASSYGGNQPQHF. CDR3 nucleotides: TGTGCCAGCAGTTACGGGGGCAATCAGCCCCAGCATTTT.

CDR3 sequence (DNA): TGCAGCGTTGTGGAGACCGCCCTCTCAAGGCAGCCCCAGCATTTT. Protein product: CSVVETALSRQPQHF. This sequence joins TRBV29-1 and TRBJ1-5; D ambiguous. V shed 4 bases and J shed 7 bases, with 20 bases lying between them. Germline loops: CDR1 SQVTM, CDR2 ANQGSEA. The CDR3 covers 15 residues.

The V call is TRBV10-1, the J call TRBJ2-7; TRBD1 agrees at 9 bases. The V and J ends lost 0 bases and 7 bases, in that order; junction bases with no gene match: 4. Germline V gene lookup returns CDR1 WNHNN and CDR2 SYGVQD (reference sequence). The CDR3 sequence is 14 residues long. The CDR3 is CASSESRDRVEQYF. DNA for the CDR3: TGCGCCAGCAGTGAGTCCCGGGACAGGGTGGAGCAGTACTTC.

The CDR3 loop is CASPGPLAGVGGMDNEQFF. In DNA, the CDR3 is TGTGCCAGCCCCGGCCCTTTAGCGGGAGTCGGGGGAATGGACAATGAGCAGTTCTTC. The rearrangement links TRBV7-9 to TRBJ2-1, with TRBD2 identical over 9 bases. CDR3 size: 19 residues. The germline V gene has CDR1 SEHNR and CDR2 FQNEAQ (reference sequence). Trimming took 8 bases from V and 5 from J; bases not matched to a gene: 22.

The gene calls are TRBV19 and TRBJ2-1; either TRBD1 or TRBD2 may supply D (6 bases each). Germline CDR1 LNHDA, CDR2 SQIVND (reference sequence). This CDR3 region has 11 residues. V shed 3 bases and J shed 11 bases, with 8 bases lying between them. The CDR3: CASSIGGKQFF. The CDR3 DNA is TGTGCCAGTAGTATCGGGGGCAAGCAGTTCTTC.

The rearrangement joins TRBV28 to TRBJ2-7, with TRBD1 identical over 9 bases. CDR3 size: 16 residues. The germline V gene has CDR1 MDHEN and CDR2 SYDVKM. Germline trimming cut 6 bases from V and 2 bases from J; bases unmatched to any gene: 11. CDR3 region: CASRGQGGYSTYEQYF. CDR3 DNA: TGTGCCAGCAGGGGACAGGGAGGGTACTCGACCTACGAGCAGTACTTC.

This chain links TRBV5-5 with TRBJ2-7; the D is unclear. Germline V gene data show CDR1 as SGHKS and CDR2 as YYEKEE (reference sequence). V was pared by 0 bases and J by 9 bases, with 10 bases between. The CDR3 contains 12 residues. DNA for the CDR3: TGTGCCAGCAGCTTGGGAGGATTTGGGCAGTACTTC. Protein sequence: CASSLGGFGQYF.